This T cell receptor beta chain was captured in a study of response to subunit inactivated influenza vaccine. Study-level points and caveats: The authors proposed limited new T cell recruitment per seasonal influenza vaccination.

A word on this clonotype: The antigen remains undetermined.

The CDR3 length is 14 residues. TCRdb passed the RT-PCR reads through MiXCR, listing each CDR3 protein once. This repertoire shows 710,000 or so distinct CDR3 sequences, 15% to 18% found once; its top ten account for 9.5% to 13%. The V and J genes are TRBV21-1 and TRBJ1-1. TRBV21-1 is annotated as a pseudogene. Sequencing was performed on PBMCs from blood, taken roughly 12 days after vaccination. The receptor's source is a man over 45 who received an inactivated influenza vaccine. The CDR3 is CASSKGSRNTEAFF. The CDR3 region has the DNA TGTGCCAGCAGCAAGGGGTCACGGAACACTGAAGCTTTCTTT.